This TCR beta chain originates from a study of blood T cell repertoires in COVID-19. Original analysis: Nucleated cell number was recorded as an estimate derived from reference gene primer amplification. Produced via immunoSEQ multiplex PCR; TCRdb's table is partial and in-frame only. That table gives V, J and clone size, and the DNA gave D and trimming. The sample lists 100,000 to 150,000 clones; about 92% were seen once. The J segment lost 7 bases and the V segment lost 8 bases, leaving 8 bases of the junction unmatched. The CDR3 spans 14 residues. The germline V gene encodes CDR1 SNHLY and CDR2 FYNNEI.

Sequencing was performed on peripheral blood. The chain combines TRBV2 with TRBJ2-1, with 10 bases fitting TRBD1. The TCR was taken from a middle-aged man with active COVID-19. The DNA of the CDR3 is TGTGCCAGCCTACGGGACAGGGGTTCGAATGAGCAGTTCTTC. Residues: CASLRDRGSNEQFF. The full variable domain, rest sourced from reference TRBV2 and TRBJ2-1, is EPEVTQTPSHQVTQMGQEVILRCVPISNHLYFYWYRQILGQKVEFLVSFYNNEISEKSEIFDDQFSVERPDGSNFTLKIRSTKLEDSAMYFCASLRDRGSNEQFFGPGTRLTVL.